The T cell receptor beta chain under discussion was sequenced for a study of blood T cell repertoires in COVID-19. The wider study: PBMCs, B-cell-depleted T cells, or T cells provided the cDNA or gDNA that made up the material.

In the study's own analysis: Using reference gene primer amplification, nucleated cell counts were estimated. TCRdb keeps only in-frame clones here, not all; method: immunoSEQ multiplex PCR. The V and J calls and clone size are taken from that table; D and trimming were inferred from the DNA. Of approximately 240,000 clones in the sample, under 85% were seen once. CDR1 is PRHDT and CDR2 is FYEKMQ in the germline V gene (reference sequence). The trim removed 6 bases at V and 4 bases at J, leaving 7 bases unmatched. The CDR3 is 15 residues long. The V gene is TRBV13, the J gene TRBJ2-2; TRBD2 aligns across 8 bases. The receptor was isolated from a human donor in a cohort sampled during active COVID-19. The sample taken for sequencing was peripheral blood. The CDR3 is CASSWTRGGTGELFF. The CDR3 bases are TGTGCCAGCAGTTGGACACGGGGGGGCACCGGGGAGCTGTTTTTT.